This TCR beta chain derives from a study of T cells after yellow fever vaccination (dated by TCRdb to the late 2010s). Background for the entire study: The SMART-Seq v4 Ultra Low Input RNA kit was used to prepare libraries from fractions with low cell numbers. To follow T-cell clones before and after both primary and booster YFV17D yellow fever vaccination, bulk TCR alpha and beta repertoires underwent longitudinal sequencing. Two healthy male donors, one aged 18 to 29 and one aged 30 to 40 years, made up the cohort. Blood was collected at multiple timepoints before and after primary and secondary immunization, and bulk PBMC replicates and cell subsets were isolated.

This sample's treatment or condition label indicates: live attenuated yellow fever vaccine strain. A standard Ficoll-Paque protocol was used to isolate PBMCs from peripheral blood. Dynabeads CD4 and CD8 positive selection kits were used to isolate the CD4 and CD8 T-cell fractions. TriZol was used to extract RNA from bulk PBMCs, CD4 and CD8 fractions, and dextramer-positive and dextramer-negative fractions. Trimming leaves V shorter by 1 base and J shorter by 9 bases, with the junction holding 3 bases beyond the gene matches. The CDR3 starts with the cysteine, ends with the phenylalanine, and has 15 residues. This entry keeps only the CDR3 DNA: 45 bases, framed from base 1. CDR1 and CDR2 are drawn from the germline V gene: SGHTA, FQGNSA. The sequencer listed for this sample is Illumina NovaSeq 6000. TCR cDNA was made using 5'RACE template switching, a step that added a universal primer site and unique molecular identifiers. cDNA synthesis was primed from both the TCR alpha and TCR beta constant segments. Library amplification used two PCR steps, and the second PCR step added sample barcodes and sequencing adapters. Sequencing of libraries was performed on Illumina HiSeq 2500 (2x100 bp) or NovaSeq (2x150 bp). Per the source publication's procedure: Reads were demultiplexed and collapsed into UMI consensus sequences with MIGEC, and V(D)J alignment was performed with MiXCR. Vaccine-responding clonotypes were defined with edgeR using replicate PBMC samples, requiring FDR below 0.01 and a log2 fold change above 5 up to day 15. CD4 or CD8 identity was assigned to each bulk clonotype according to whether the clonotype was present at higher abundance in the sequenced CD4 repertoire or the sequenced CD8 repertoire. Starting from the raw public reads, TCRdb applied fastp trimming at Q25, assembled clones with MiXCR and retained in-frame beta chains. Every entry covers one CDR3 protein and lists the most common genes and DNA from its rows. These V and J calls rely on TCRdb rather than the paper's analysis. The sample profile shows some 320,000 distinct CDR3 sequences; approximately 11% of them were found once. The top ten clonotypes cover over 3% of the sample.

About this clonotype itself: Its antigen target is currently unknown. No base quality values were provided; no much bigger clone lies one nucleotide off.

Overall results and qualifications from the work: A small fraction of clonotypes appeared in both the CD4 and CD8 compartments, likely as a result of convergent recombination. FACS-sorted repertoires could contain abundant contaminating clonotypes from the bulk population, so computational filtering was required. After the booster, most clones that had expanded after primary vaccination were detected again (around 95% of CD4 and around 88% of CD8), suggesting broad maintenance of memory. Only a couple of donors were included in the study, so the extent to which the findings can be generalized is limited. Compared with the primary T-cell response, the secondary T-cell response was faster but weaker, reaching its peak on day 5 rather than on day 15.

This specimen consisted of CD4+ T cells sorted from PBMCs, obtained 45 days after the yellow fever booster vaccination. The V and J segments used are TRBV7-2 and TRBJ1-6; 10 bases in the middle match TRBD1. The clonotype comes from a man younger than 30 who received the YFV17D yellow fever vaccine. The nucleotide sequence reads TGTGCCAGCAGCTTAGATGGGACAGGGGCTTCACCCCTCCACTTT. Its translation is CASSLDGTGASPLHF.